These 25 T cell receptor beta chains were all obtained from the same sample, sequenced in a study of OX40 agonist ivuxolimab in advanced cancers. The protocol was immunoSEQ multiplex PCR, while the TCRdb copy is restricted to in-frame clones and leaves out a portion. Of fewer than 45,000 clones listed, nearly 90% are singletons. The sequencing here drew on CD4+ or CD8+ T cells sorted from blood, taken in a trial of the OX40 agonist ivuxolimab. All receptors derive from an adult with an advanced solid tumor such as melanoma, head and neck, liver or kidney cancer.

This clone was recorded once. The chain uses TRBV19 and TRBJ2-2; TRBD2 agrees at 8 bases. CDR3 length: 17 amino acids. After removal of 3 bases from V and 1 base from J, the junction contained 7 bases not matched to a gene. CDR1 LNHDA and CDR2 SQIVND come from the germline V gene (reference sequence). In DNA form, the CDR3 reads TGTGCCAGTAGTATCTTAGCGGGACTAAAGAACACCGGGGAGCTGTTTTTT. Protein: CASSILAGLKNTGELFF.

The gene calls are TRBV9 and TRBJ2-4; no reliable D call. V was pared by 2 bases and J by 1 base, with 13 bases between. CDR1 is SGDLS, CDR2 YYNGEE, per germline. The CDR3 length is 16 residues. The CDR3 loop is CASSVDGHMAKNIQYF. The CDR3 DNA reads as TGTGCCAGCAGCGTGGACGGCCATATGGCCAAAAACATTCAGTACTTC. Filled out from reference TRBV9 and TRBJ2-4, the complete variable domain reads DSGVTQTPKHLITATGQRVTLRCSPRSGDLSVYWYQQSLDQGLQFLIQYYNGEERAKGNILERFSAQQFPDLHSELNLSSLELGDSALYFCASSVDGHMAKNIQYFGAGTRLSVL.

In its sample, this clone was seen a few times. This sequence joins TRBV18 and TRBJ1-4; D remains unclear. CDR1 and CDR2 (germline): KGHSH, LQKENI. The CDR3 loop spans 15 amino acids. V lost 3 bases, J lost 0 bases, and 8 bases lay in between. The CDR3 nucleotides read TGTGCCAGCTCACCGGGAGCCGCAACTAATGAAAAACTGTTTTTT. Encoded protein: CASSPGAATNEKLFF.

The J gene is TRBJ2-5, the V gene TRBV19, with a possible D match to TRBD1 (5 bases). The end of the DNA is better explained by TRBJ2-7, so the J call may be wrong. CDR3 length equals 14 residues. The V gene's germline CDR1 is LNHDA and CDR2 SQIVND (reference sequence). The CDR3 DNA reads TGTGCCAGTAGTATTTGGCCAGGGTCCCTCGAGCAGTACTTC. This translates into CASSIWPGSLEQYF.

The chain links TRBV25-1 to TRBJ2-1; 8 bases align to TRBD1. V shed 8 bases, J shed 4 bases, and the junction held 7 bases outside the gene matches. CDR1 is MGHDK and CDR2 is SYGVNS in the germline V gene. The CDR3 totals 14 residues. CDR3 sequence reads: CASLGDRHYNEQFF. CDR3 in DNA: TGTGCCAGCCTCGGGGACAGGCATTACAATGAGCAGTTCTTC.

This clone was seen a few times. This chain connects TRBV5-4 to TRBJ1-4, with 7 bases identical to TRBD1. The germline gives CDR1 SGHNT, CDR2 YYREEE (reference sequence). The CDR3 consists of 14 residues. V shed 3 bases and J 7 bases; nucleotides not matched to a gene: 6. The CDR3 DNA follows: TGTGCCAGCAGCTCAACAGGGGCGCGTGAAAAACTGTTTTTT. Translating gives CASSSTGAREKLFF.

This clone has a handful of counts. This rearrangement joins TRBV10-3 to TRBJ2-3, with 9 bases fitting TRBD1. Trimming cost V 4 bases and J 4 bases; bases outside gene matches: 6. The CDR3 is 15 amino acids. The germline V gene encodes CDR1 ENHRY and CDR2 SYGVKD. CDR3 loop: CAISVNRGPSDTQYF. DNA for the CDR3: TGTGCCATCAGTGTTAACAGGGGGCCGTCAGATACGCAGTATTTT.

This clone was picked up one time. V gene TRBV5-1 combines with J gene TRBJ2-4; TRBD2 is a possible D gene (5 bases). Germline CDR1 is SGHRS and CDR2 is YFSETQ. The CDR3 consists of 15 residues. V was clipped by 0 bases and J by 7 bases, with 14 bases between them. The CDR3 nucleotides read TGCGCCAGCAGCTTGGAAGGACGGGAAGACAACATTCAGTACTTC. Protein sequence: CASSLEGREDNIQYF.

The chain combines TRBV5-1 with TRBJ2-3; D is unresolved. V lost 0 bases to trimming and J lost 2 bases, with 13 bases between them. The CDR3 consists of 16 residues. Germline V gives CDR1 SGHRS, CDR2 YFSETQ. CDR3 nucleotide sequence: TGCGCCAGCAGCTTGGTGTCTCTGTCTGTCACAGATACGCAGTATTTT. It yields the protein CASSLVSLSVTDTQYF.

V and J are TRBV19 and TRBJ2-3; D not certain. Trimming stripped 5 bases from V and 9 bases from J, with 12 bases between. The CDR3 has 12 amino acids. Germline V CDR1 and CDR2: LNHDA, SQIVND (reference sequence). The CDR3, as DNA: TGTGCCAGTAGTGCGGCCCCACAAACGCAGTATTTT. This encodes CASSAAPQTQYF.

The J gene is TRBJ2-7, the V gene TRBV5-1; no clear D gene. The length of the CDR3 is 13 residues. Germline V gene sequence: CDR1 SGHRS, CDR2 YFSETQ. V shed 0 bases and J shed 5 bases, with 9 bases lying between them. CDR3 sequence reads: CASSLARANEQYF. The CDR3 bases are TGCGCCAGCAGCTTGGCCCGGGCAAACGAGCAGTACTTC.

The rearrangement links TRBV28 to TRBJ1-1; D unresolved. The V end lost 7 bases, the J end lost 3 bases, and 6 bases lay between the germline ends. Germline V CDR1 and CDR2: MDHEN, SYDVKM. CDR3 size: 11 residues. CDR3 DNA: TGTGCCAGCACCACCTACACTGAAGCTTTCTTT. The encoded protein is CASTTYTEAFF.

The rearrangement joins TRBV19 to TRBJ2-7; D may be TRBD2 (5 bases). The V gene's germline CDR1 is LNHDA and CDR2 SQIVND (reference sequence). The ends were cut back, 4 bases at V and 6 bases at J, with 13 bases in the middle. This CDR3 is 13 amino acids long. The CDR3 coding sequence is TGTGCCAGTAGTACGGGATCTTCCCGCGAGCAGTACTTC. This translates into CASSTGSSREQYF.

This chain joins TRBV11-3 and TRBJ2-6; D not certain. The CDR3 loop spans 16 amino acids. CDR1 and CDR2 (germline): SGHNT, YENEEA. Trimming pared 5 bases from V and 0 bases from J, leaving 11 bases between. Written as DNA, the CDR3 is TGTGCCAGCAGCCCTGGACCGAACTCTGGGGCCAACGTCCTGACTTTC. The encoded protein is CASSPGPNSGANVLTF.

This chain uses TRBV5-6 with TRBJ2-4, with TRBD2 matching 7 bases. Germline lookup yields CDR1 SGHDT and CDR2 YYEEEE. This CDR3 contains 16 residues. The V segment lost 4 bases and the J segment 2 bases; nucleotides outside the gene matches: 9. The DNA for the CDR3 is TGTGCCAGCAGCGGGGAGGGAGGGCGTTCCAAAAACATTCAGTACTTC. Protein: CASSGEGGRSKNIQYF.

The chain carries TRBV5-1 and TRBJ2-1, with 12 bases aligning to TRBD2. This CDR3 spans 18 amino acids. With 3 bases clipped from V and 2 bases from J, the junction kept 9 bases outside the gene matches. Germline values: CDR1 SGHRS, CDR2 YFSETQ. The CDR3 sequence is CASSWGASGRVAYNEQFF. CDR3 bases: TGCGCCAGCAGCTGGGGGGCTAGCGGGAGGGTCGCCTACAATGAGCAGTTCTTC.

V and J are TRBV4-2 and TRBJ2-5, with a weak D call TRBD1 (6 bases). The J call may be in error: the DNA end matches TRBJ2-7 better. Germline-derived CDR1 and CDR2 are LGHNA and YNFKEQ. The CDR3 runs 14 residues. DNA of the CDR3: TGTGCCAGCGGCCCCCGGGACAACTCCTACGAGCAGTACTTC. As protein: CASGPRDNSYEQYF.

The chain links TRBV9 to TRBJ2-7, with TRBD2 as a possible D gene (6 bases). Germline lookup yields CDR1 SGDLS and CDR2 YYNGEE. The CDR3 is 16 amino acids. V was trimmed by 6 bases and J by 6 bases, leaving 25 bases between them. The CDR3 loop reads CASTGGSSSLLREQYF. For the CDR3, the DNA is TGTGCCAGCACCGGGGGTTCTAGCTCTCTCCTTCGCGAGCAGTACTTC.

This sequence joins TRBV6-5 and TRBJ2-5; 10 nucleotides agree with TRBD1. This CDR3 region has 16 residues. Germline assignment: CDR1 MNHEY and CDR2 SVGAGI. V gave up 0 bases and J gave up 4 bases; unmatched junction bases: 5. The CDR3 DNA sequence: TGTGCCAGCAGTTACTCTGGGACAGGGGTATTAGAGACCCAGTACTTC. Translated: CASSYSGTGVLETQYF.

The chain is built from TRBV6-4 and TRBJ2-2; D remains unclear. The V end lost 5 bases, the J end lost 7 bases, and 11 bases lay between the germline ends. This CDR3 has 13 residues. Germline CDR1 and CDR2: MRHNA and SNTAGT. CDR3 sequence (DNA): TGTGCCAGCAGTTACGATTTAGGCGGGGAGCTGTTTTTT. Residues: CASSYDLGGELFF.

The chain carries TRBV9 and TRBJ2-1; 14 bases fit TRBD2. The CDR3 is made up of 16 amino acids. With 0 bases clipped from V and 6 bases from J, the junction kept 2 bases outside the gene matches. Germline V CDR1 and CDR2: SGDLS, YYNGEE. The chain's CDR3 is CASSVETSGRVNEQFF. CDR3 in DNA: TGTGCCAGCAGCGTAGAGACTAGCGGGAGGGTCAATGAGCAGTTCTTC.

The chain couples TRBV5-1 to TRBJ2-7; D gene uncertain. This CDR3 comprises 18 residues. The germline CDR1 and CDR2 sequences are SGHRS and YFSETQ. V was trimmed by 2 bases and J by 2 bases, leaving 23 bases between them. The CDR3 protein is CASSLGLTFGVTAYEQYF. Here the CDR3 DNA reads TGCGCCAGCAGCTTAGGTCTTACTTTTGGGGTTACCGCCTACGAGCAGTACTTC. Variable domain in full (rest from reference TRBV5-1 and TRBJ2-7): KAGVTQTPRYLIKTRGQQVTLSCSPISGHRSVSWYQQTPGQGLQFLFEYFSETQRNKGNFPGRFSGRQFSNSRSEMNVSTLELGDSALYLCASSLGLTFGVTAYEQYFGPGTRLTVT.

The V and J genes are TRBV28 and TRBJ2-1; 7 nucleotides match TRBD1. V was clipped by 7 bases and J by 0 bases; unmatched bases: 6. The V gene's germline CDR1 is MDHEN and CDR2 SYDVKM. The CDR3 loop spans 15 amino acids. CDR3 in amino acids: CASNRRGRSYNEQFF. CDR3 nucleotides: TGTGCCAGCAACCGAAGGGGGCGCTCCTACAATGAGCAGTTCTTC.

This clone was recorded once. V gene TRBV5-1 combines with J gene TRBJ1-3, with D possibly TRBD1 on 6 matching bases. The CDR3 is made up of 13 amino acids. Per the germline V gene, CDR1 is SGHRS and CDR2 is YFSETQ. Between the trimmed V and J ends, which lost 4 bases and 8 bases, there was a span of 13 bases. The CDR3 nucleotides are TGCGCCAGCAGCGAACAGGGATGGGACACCATATATTTT. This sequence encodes CASSEQGWDTIYF.

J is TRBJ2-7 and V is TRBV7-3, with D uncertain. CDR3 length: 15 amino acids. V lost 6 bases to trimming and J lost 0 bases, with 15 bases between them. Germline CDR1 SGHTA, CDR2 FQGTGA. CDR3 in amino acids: CASRPRLLPSYEQYF. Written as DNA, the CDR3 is TGTGCCAGCAGACCGAGACTGCTACCCTCCTACGAGCAGTACTTC.